One TCR beta chain is described in this entry. Between the trimmed V and J ends, which lost 2 bases and 4 bases, there was a span of 14 bases. The CDR3 extends over 15 amino acids. Germline assignment: CDR1 MDHEN and CDR2 SYDVKM. This entry comes from a study of blood T cell repertoires in COVID-19. About the study: The United States, Italy and Spain were the sources of the acute and convalescent COVID-19 samples.

The method was immunoSEQ multiplex PCR; TCRdb's version includes in-frame clones alone and lacks a portion of them. The sample yields approximately 100,000 clones, approximately 92% seen once. This sequence joins TRBV28 and TRBJ1-2; D is possibly TRBD1 (5 bases). Material: peripheral blood. The sequence was obtained from an elderly woman with acute or convalescent COVID-19. CDR3 nucleotides: TGTGCCAGCAGTTTAGGAGGGGCGTTAGGCTATGGCTACACCTTC. This gives the protein CASSLGGALGYGYTF.